Described below is a single T cell receptor beta chain sequence and its context. The sample belongs to a study of T cell changes during pregnancy in multiple sclerosis. V shed 7 bases, J shed 4 bases, and the junction held 6 bases outside the gene matches. Germline assignment: CDR1 SQVTM and CDR2 ANQGSEA. The CDR3 extends over 12 amino acids. Libraries were prepared by immunoSEQ multiplex PCR; TCRdb keeps only in-frame clonotypes and omits some of them. The sample holds approximately 46,000 clones, around 89% seen once. The starting material was peripheral blood, obtained after pregnancy. J is TRBJ2-5 and V is TRBV29-1; TRBD1 matches at 7 bases. The receptor was derived from a female donor in good health, enrolled as a control in a pregnancy study. The CDR3 sequence is CSALTGIETQYF. The CDR3, as DNA: TGCAGCGCCTTGACAGGGATAGAGACCCAGTACTTC.